This T cell receptor (gamma chain) emerged from a study of γδ T cells in repeated Plasmodium falciparum infection. Looking at the study overall: Four controlled malaria infections with P. falciparum NF54 spanned about 640 days. Some Malian samples span acute malaria episodes; others come from no-transmission periods.

Gammadelta T cells were flow-sorted from PBMC into Vgamma9/Vdelta2+ and Vdelta2-negative populations for bulk analysis. Note on this clone: Its antigen remains unidentified.

Notes on the study in general: In Vdelta2-negative, largely Vdelta1+, gammadelta repertoires, repeated controlled infections appeared to drive clonal selection waves.

TCRdb redid clone calling on the multiplex PCR reads using CATT. The table records tens of thousands of gamma-chain clones, roughly 3.1% of them present only once. The V and J ends lost 0 bases and 5 bases, in that order; junction bases with no gene match: 9. The length of the CDR3 is 16 residues. Looked up from germline, CDR1 is VENAVY and CDR2 is YDSYNSRV. This TCR was sampled from a pool of human donors (malaria-infected and uninfected, not separated). J is TRGJP2 and V is TRGV8. The J gene is absent in TCRdb and was assigned here via DNA matching to germline. Sequenced input: gamma-delta T cells from blood. This CDR3 is CATWDRPGGSDWIKTF. The CDR3 DNA sequence: TGTGCCACCTGGGATAGGCCCGGGGGCAGTGATTGGATCAAGACGTTT.